This TCR beta chain derives from a study of cytomegalovirus exposure and HLA in healthy donors. Study-level points and caveats: TCR beta chains associated with HLA were, in a later analysis, more clonally expanded than equally common others.

A remark on this clone: The antigen is not known.

Vbeta (60) and Jbeta (13) primers were used in the PCR. Sequencing used immunoSEQ multiplex PCR; TCRdb keeps in-frame clones, though not all of them. The table has roughly 150,000 clones, about two thirds seen once; the top ten hold 1.6%. The ends lost 2 bases at V and 5 bases at J; junction bases unmatched: 12. The CDR3 has 17 amino acids. Germline V lookup: CDR1 SNHLY, CDR2 FYNNEI. The TCR comes from a woman aged 18-30 years in good health and CMV-seronegative. Sequenced: PBMCs. This chain joins TRBV2 and TRBJ1-1; 9 nucleotides align to TRBD1. For the CDR3, the DNA is TGTGCCAGCAGTGAACAGGGACAGGGCGGGTGGGATACTGAAGCTTTCTTT. This translates into CASSEQGQGGWDTEAFF.